This is a list of T cell receptor beta chains from one sample in a study of shared clonotypes between healthy human individuals. Profiled with immunoSEQ multiplex PCR; TCRdb holds only in-frame clones, not every one. The sample includes about 1 million clones, roughly 80% seen only once; the top ten take about 1.5%. The sequenced material came from memory CD4+ T cells sorted from blood. These receptors originate from a man between 18 and 29 years old in good health. The CDR3 runs from the conserved cysteine through the conserved F or W. The D gene is left open where the match is weak. Where a row states a size, it is once, few, many or the class of an expanded clone; other rows omit it.

V	D	size	J	CDR3	DNA
TRBV5-4	TRBD2	-	TRBJ2-2	CASSPGSGIGSGELFF	TGTGCCAGCAGCCCGGGGAGCGGGATCGGCTCCGGGGAGCTGTTTTTT
TRBV5-4	-	once	TRBJ1-1	CASSLSSGGGNTEAFF	TGTGCCAGCAGCTTGAGTTCCGGGGGAGGGAACACTGAAGCTTTCTTT
TRBV10-1	-	-	TRBJ1-1	CASSEGLNTEAFF	TGCGCCAGCAGTGAGGGACTGAACACTGAAGCTTTCTTT
TRBV7-8	-	-	TRBJ1-1	CASRSGVENTEAFF	TGTGCCAGCAGGTCAGGCGTAGAGAACACTGAAGCTTTCTTT
TRBV10-3	-	-	TRBJ2-3	CAISESTISDTQYF	TGTGCCATCAGTGAGTCAACAATATCAGATACGCAGTATTTT
TRBV11-2	-	-	TRBJ2-2	CASSLGAGRTGELFF	TGTGCCAGCAGCTTGGGGGCAGGTCGCACCGGGGAGCTGTTTTTT
TRBV11-3	-	many	TRBJ2-5	CASSLDAEKETQYF	TGTGCCAGCAGCTTAGACGCCGAGAAAGAGACCCAGTACTTC
TRBV4-1	-	once	TRBJ2-2	CASSQVPPGSNTGELFF	TGCGCCAGCAGCCAAGTCCCCCCAGGCTCGAACACCGGGGAGCTGTTTTTT
TRBV9	-	-	TRBJ2-7	CASSVGSGNYEQYF	TGTGCCAGCAGCGTAGGCTCAGGGAACTACGAGCAGTACTTC
TRBV30	-	-	TRBJ1-6	CAWKTGTRNSPLHF	TGTGCCTGGAAGACTGGGACCCGTAATTCACCCCTCCACTTT
TRBV5-1	TRBD2	-	TRBJ2-3	CASRTSGGMSADTQYF	TGCGCCAGCAGGACTTCCGGGGGGATGAGCGCAGATACGCAGTATTTT
TRBV27	-	-	TRBJ2-7	CASIVSGSYEQYF	TGTGCCAGCATTGTAAGTGGGTCTTACGAGCAGTACTTC
TRBV10-3	-	-	TRBJ1-6	CAISESAPGAYNSPLHF	TGTGCCATCAGTGAGTCGGCCCCGGGAGCCTATAATTCACCCCTCCACTTT
TRBV19	-	-	TRBJ2-7	CASSEQGSYEQYF	TGTGCCAGTAGTGAACAGGGTTCCTACGAGCAGTACTTC
TRBV5-5	-	-	TRBJ2-7	CASSLARFSYEQYF	TGTGCCAGCAGCTTGGCCCGTTTCTCCTACGAGCAGTACTTC
TRBV14	-	-	TRBJ2-3	CASSQQPRAGTQYF	TGTGCCAGCAGCCAACAGCCTAGGGCGGGTACGCAGTATTTT
TRBV5-1	-	-	TRBJ2-5	CASSLGTPQETQYF	TGCGCCAGCAGCTTGGGGACACCGCAAGAGACCCAGTACTTC
TRBV6-6	-	-	TRBJ1-2	CASTPPGPARGYTF	TGTGCCAGCACTCCCCCGGGACCGGCTCGGGGCTACACCTTC
TRBV18	TRBD1	-	TRBJ1-5	CASSSDRGGSQPQHF	TGTGCCAGCTCATCAGACAGGGGCGGTAGTCAGCCCCAGCATTTT
TRBV19	TRBD1	few	TRBJ1-5	CASAGTGVQPQHF	TGTGCCAGCGCCGGGACAGGGGTTCAGCCCCAGCATTTT
TRBV18	-	few	TRBJ1-5	CASSSRDGNQPQHF	TGTGCCAGCTCATCCCGGGACGGCAATCAGCCCCAGCATTTT
TRBV11-2	-	-	TRBJ1-1	CASSLQGGLNTEAFF	TGTGCCAGCAGCTTACAAGGCGGACTGAACACTGAAGCTTTCTTT
TRBV29-1	TRBD1	-	TRBJ1-2	CSVLDRGGGYTF	TGCAGCGTCCTGGACAGGGGTGGTGGCTACACCTTC